This T cell receptor beta chain was recorded in a study of CD8+CD57+ T cells in acquired aplastic anemia. Overall study results and limits: Researchers report that around 29 CD8+ CDR3 sequences appeared in both patients and controls.

Profiling that covered TCR beta VDJ and CDR3 relied on genomic DNA as its template. TCRdb recomputed calls from the reads with MiXCR, one row per CDR3 protein. This sample yields about 200,000 distinct CDR3 sequences, of which about half are seen a single time; 20% belongs to the top ten. Sequencing involved patients with CD8+CD57+ cell expansion previously shown by flow cytometry. CDR3 length equals 15 residues. Germline assignment: CDR1 SGHRS and CDR2 YFSETQ. Trimming stripped 0 bases from V and 5 bases from J, with 9 bases between. Remarks on this clonotype: As yet, its antigen is unknown.

This receptor was identified in a human donor with aplastic anemia. The chain joins TRBV5-1 to TRBJ1-6; tentative D call: TRBD1 (6 bases). Sequencing was done on a sample of sorted CD4+, CD8+, or CD8+CD57+ T cells (not recorded which) from PBMCs. CDR3: CASSLVGGNNSPLHF. The CDR3 DNA follows: TGCGCCAGCAGCTTGGTTGGGGGCAATAATTCACCCCTCCACTTT.